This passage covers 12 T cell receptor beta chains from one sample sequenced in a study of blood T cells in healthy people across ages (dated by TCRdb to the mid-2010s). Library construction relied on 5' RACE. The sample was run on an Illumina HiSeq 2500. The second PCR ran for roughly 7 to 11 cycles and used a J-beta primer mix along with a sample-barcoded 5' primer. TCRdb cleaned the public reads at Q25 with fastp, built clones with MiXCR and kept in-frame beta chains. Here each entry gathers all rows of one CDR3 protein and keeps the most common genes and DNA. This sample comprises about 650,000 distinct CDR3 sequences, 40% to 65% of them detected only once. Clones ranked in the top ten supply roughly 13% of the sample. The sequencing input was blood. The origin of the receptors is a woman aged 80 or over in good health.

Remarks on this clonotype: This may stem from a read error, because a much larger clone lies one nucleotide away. CDR3 sequence (DNA): TGTGCCAGCAGCTTAGGCAGCCCTGGCAATTCACCCCTCCACTTT. Residues: CASSLGSPGNSPLHF. The chain uses TRBV7-2 and TRBJ1-6, with D unresolved. The CDR3 has 15 residues. Germline CDR1 SGHTA, CDR2 FQGNSA. Trimming left V 1 base short and J 7 bases short, with 11 bases between. The complete variable domain, with remaining parts taken from reference TRBV7-2 and TRBJ1-6, reads GAGVSQSPSNKVTEKGKDVELRCDPISGHTALYWYRQSLGQGLEFLIYFQGNSAPDKSGLPSDRFSAERTGGSVSTLTIQRTQQEDSAVYLCASSLGSPGNSPLHFGNGTRLTVT.

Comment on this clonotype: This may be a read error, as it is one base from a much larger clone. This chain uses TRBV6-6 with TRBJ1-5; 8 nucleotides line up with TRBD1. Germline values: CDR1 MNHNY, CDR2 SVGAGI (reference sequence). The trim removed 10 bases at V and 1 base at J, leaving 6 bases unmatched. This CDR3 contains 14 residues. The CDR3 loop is CANAGQESNQPQHF. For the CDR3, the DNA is TGTGCCAACGCGGGACAGGAAAGCAATCAGCCCCAGCATTTT.

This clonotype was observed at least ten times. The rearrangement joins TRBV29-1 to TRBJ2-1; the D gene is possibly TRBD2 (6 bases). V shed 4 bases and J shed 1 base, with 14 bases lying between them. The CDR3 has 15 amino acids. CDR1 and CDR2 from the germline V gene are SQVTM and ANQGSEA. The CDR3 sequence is CSVGEVGFSYNEQFF. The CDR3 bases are TGCAGCGTTGGGGAGGTAGGGTTTTCCTACAATGAGCAGTTCTTC.

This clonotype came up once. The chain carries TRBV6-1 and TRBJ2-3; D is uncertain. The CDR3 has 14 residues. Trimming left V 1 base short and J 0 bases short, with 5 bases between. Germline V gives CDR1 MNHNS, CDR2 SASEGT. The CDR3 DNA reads TGTGCCAGCAGTGAAGAGGACAGCACAGATACGCAGTATTTT. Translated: CASSEEDSTDTQYF.

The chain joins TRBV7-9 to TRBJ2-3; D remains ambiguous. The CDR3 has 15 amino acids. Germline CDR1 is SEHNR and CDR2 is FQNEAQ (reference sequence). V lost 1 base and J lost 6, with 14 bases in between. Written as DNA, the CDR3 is TGTGCCAGCAGCTTAGGGGTGGCCCGTACGGATACGCAGTATTTT. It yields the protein CASSLGVARTDTQYF.

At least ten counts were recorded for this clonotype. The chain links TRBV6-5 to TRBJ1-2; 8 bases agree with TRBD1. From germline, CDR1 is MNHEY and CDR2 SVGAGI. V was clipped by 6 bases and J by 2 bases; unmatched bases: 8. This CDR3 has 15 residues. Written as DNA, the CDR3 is TGTGCCAGCAGCACTCCCCGGACAGGGAACTATGGCTACACCTTC. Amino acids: CASSTPRTGNYGYTF.

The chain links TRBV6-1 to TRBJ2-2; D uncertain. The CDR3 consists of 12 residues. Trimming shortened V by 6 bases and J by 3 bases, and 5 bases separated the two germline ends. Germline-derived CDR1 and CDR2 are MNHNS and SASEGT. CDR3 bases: TGTGCCAGCAGGGCGGACACCGGGGAGCTGTTTTTT. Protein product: CASRADTGELFF.

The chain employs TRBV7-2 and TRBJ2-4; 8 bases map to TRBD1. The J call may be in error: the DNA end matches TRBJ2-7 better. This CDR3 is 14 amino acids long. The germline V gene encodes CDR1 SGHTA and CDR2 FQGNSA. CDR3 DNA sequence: TGTGCCAGCAGCCCCCAGGGGGCCTTATACGAGCAGTACTTC. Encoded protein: CASSPQGALYEQYF.

The DNA for the CDR3 is TGTGCCAGCAGCCCCACTCCCGGGACTAGCGGGAAGTTGACAGAGACCCAGTACTTC. Its protein product is CASSPTPGTSGKLTETQYF. This sequence joins TRBV5-6 and TRBJ2-5; 13 bases agree with TRBD2. Germline CDR1 SGHDT, CDR2 YYEEEE. This CDR3 region has 19 residues. Unmatched junction bases numbered 16, after V lost 4 bases and J lost 4 bases.

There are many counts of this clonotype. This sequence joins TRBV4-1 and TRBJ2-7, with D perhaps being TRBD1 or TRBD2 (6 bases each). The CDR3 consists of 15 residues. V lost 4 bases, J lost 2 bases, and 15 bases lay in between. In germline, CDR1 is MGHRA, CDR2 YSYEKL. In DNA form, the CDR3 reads TGCGCCAGCAGCCTCTTATACAGGGAGGCCTACGAGCAGTACTTC. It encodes CASSLLYREAYEQYF.

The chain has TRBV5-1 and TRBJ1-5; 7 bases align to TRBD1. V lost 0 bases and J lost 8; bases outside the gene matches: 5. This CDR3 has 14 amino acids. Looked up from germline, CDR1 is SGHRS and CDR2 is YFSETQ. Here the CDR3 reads CASSLGGGAKPQHF. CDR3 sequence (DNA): TGCGCCAGCAGCTTGGGAGGGGGCGCGAAGCCCCAGCATTTT.

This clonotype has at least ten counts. CDR3 DNA sequence: TGTGCCAGCAGCTTGGTAGGGGGTTCCTACAATGAGCAGTTCTTC. This encodes CASSLVGGSYNEQFF. This chain joins TRBV5-5 and TRBJ2-1; a possible D gene is TRBD1 (6 bases). Germline V gene lookup returns CDR1 SGHKS and CDR2 YYEKEE (reference sequence). The CDR3 has 15 residues. Deletions cut 0 bases from V and 1 base from J, with 8 bases between.